The 19 T cell receptor beta chains given below trace back to one sample, sequenced in a study of blood T cells in healthy people across ages. A second PCR of about 6 to 12 cycles used a sample-barcoded 5' primer and a J-beta primer mix. One entry per CDR3 protein results from TCRdb running MiXCR on the 5' RACE reads. The table shows hundreds of thousands of distinct CDR3 sequences, with about 34% occurring only once. The sample was blood. The source is a woman older than 75 in good health.

This rearrangement joins TRBV7-3 to TRBJ2-3, with D maybe TRBD2 (5 bases). Trimming removed 5 bases at V and 4 bases at J, with 10 bases between. This CDR3 is built from 13 residues. CDR1 and CDR2 from the germline V gene are SGHTA and FQGTGA. Here the CDR3 DNA reads TGTGCCAGCAGCACCCGGGATTCAGATACGCAGTATTTT. Protein: CASSTRDSDTQYF.

In this sample, this clonotype turned up many times. The V call is TRBV20-1, the J call TRBJ1-5; possible D gene TRBD1, 5 bases. The germline CDR1 and CDR2 sequences are DFQATT and SNEGSKA (reference sequence). CDR3 length: 14 residues. V was pared by 6 bases and J by 1 base, with 13 bases between. CDR3 residues: CSARTGVSNQPQHF. CDR3 nucleotides: TGCAGTGCCAGAACAGGTGTAAGCAATCAGCCCCAGCATTTT.

Points on this clonotype: This may arise from a read error, as a much more abundant clone is one base away. The rearrangement joins TRBV28 to TRBJ2-2; TRBD2 aligns across 7 bases. With V trimmed by 8 bases and J by 6 bases, 3 bases remained unmatched. CDR3 length: 12 residues. From germline, CDR1 is MDHEN and CDR2 SYDVKM. In DNA, the CDR3 is TGTGCCAGCCGGGAGGTCCCCGGGGAGCTGTTTTTT. Amino acid sequence: CASREVPGELFF.

This clonotype was detected once. Sequence at one end of the junction differs from germline and may be a read error. The CDR3 loop reads CASSRGNTGERFF. DNA of the CDR3: TGCGCCAGCAGCCGGGGTAACACCGGGGAGCGGTTTTTT. The rearrangement uses TRBV10-2 and TRBJ2-2; TRBD2 might be the D (5 bases). Per the germline V gene, CDR1 is WSHSY and CDR2 is SAAADI. This CDR3 has 13 amino acids.

In the case of this clonotype: A clone one base away is much larger, so this may be a read error. The gene calls are TRBV3-1 and TRBJ2-5; D unresolved. This CDR3 has 14 residues. V shed 1 base and J shed 3 bases, with 9 bases lying between them. Germline V gene lookup returns CDR1 LGHDT and CDR2 YNNKEL (reference sequence). The CDR3 sequence is CASSQGWTEETQYF. The CDR3 DNA is TGTGCCAGCAGCCAAGGATGGACCGAAGAGACCCAGTACTTC.

The chain is built from TRBV21-1 and TRBJ1-6; the D segment call TRBD1 is taken from the table without a DNA check. TRBV21-1 corresponds to a pseudogene. The CDR3 totals 18 residues. CDR3 in DNA: TGTGCCAGCAGCAAAGCCGGGACAGGGAGATTCTGGAATTCACCCCCCCACTTT. Translated, it gives CASSKAGTGRFWNSPPHF.

Regarding this clonotype: One junction end does not reproduce the germline sequence, and a read error may be involved. The chain has TRBV20-1 and TRBJ1-1; 9 positions match TRBD1. CDR1 and CDR2 from the germline V gene are DFQATT and SNEGSKA (reference sequence). The CDR3 consists of 13 residues. The CDR3 region is CSARGQGNTVAFF. In nucleotides, the CDR3 is TGCAGTGCCAGGGGACAGGGTAACACTGTAGCTTTCTTT.

The chain is built from TRBV20-1 and TRBJ2-2; 7 nucleotides line up with TRBD2. V was pared by 3 bases and J by 7 bases, with 8 bases of the junction left unmatched. Germline loops: CDR1 DFQATT, CDR2 SNEGSKA (reference sequence). The CDR3 sequence is 14 residues long. The CDR3 DNA follows: TGCAGTGCTAGCCAGTCCTGGGAGGGCGGGGAGCTGTTTTTT. Translating gives CSASQSWEGGELFF.

The sample holds a few counts of this clonotype. The chain couples TRBV6-6 to TRBJ2-3; D is uncertain. V was trimmed by 6 bases and J by 4 bases, leaving 14 bases between them. CDR1 and CDR2 (germline): MNHNY, SVGAGI (reference sequence). This CDR3 contains 14 residues. The CDR3 region has the DNA TGTGCCAGCAGCGTCTGGACGGATGCAGATACGCAGTATTTT. Protein: CASSVWTDADTQYF.

In regard to this clonotype: A read error may produce the germline difference seen at one junction end. The chain couples TRBV5-6 to TRBJ2-1; tentatively, D is TRBD1 (6 bases). CDR3 length: 15 amino acids. The germline V gene has CDR1 SGHDT and CDR2 YYEEEE. The CDR3 spells CASSLTGTSYSEQFF. Written as DNA, the CDR3 is TGTGCCAGTAGCCTCACAGGGACCTCCTACAGTGAGCAGTTCTTC.

This clonotype has a count of ten or more. The chain recombines TRBV24-1 with TRBJ2-3, with a tentative D call TRBD1 (5 bases). The V and J ends lost 9 bases and 6 bases respectively, with 15 bases between them. Germline V gene sequence: CDR1 KGHDR, CDR2 SFDVKD. The CDR3 has 13 amino acids. CDR3 region: CATGRGGSDTQYF. The CDR3 region has the DNA TGTGCCACCGGAAGGGGTGGTTCGGATACGCAGTATTTT.

This clonotype came up many times. The V call is TRBV20-1, the J call TRBJ2-7; D perhaps matches TRBD2 (6 bases). This CDR3 has 13 amino acids. Germline CDR1 reads DFQATT; CDR2 reads SNEGSKA (reference sequence). Between the trimmed V and J ends, which lost 5 bases and 3 bases, there was a span of 14 bases. CDR3 nucleotide sequence: TGCAGTGCTGAGAAAGCGGGTAACTACGAGCAGTACTTC. Its translation is CSAEKAGNYEQYF.

This chain joins TRBV15 and TRBJ2-7; D is perhaps TRBD1 (6 bases). Between the trimmed V and J ends, which lost 0 bases and 11 bases, there was a span of 14 bases. This CDR3 region has 13 residues. CDR1 and CDR2 (germline): LNHNV, YYDKDF (reference sequence). CDR3 sequence: CATSRDQQGSKYF. The CDR3 DNA follows: TGTGCCACCAGCAGAGATCAACAGGGTTCTAAGTACTTC.

This clonotype was seen at least ten times. This sequence joins TRBV5-1 and TRBJ2-2; possibly TRBD1 for D (6 bases). Per germline, CDR1 SGHRS and CDR2 YFSETQ. Trimming cost V 3 bases and J 0 bases, with 12 bases left between them. The CDR3 covers 16 residues. The DNA for the CDR3 is TGCGCCAGCAGCTATCCCAGGGGATCGAACACCGGGGAGCTGTTTTTT. Amino acids: CASSYPRGSNTGELFF.

In its sample, this clonotype was seen once. This chain connects TRBV12-3 or TRBV12-4 to TRBJ2-1; 7 bases are shared with TRBD2. The DNA end favors TRBJ2-7, so the J call may be wrong. The CDR3 consists of 15 residues. The CDR3 loop is CASSSRGRDWVEQYF. The DNA for the CDR3 is TGTGCCAGCAGTTCGCGCGGGAGAGATTGGGTCGAGCAGTACTTC.

Here the CDR3 reads CSAEERDSYNSPLHF. The CDR3 DNA is TGCAGTGCAGAGGAGAGGGATTCCTATAATTCACCCCTCCACTTT. V usage is TRBV20-1 and J usage is TRBJ1-6; the D is unclear. The CDR3 totals 15 residues. The ends were cut back, 6 bases at V and 1 base at J, with 13 bases in the middle. Germline V gene data show CDR1 as DFQATT and CDR2 as SNEGSKA (reference sequence).

This sequence joins TRBV5-1 and TRBJ2-5, with D unclear. V was shortened by 7 bases and J by 2 bases, with 12 bases between the two germline ends. Germline CDR1 is SGHRS and CDR2 is YFSETQ. The CDR3 has 13 amino acids. CDR3 sequence (DNA): TGCGCCAGCGGCCTAGGCCTTCAAGAGACCCAGTACTTC. It is translated as CASGLGLQETQYF. The complete variable domain, with remaining parts taken from reference TRBV5-1 and TRBJ2-5, reads KAGVTQTPRYLIKTRGQQVTLSCSPISGHRSVSWYQQTPGQGLQFLFEYFSETQRNKGNFPGRFSGRQFSNSRSEMNVSTLELGDSALYLCASGLGLQETQYFGPGTRLLVL.

This clonotype was detected many times. V gene TRBV12-3 or TRBV12-4 combines with J gene TRBJ2-5; D might be TRBD1 (5 bases). This CDR3 contains 13 residues. Deletions cut 6 bases from V and 5 bases from J, with 13 bases between. The CDR3 loop reads CASSRTQGETQYF. In DNA, the CDR3 is TGTGCCAGCAGCAGGACACAAGGGGAGACCCAGTACTTC.

This clonotype was counted between two and nine times. The gene calls are TRBV7-2 and TRBJ2-5; 9 bases are a match to TRBD2. Germline CDR1 SGHTA, CDR2 FQGNSA. CDR3 length equals 16 residues. Losses at the gene ends were 5 bases for V and 11 bases for J; bases not matched to a gene: 18. CDR3 bases: TGTGCCAGCAGCCCACGGGGACTAGCTATAATAAATGAGCAGTACTTC. It translates to CASSPRGLAIINEQYF.